This T cell receptor beta chain was recovered during a study of T-cell memory formation after mild COVID-19. General observations from the study: Detection of some responders pre-infection suggested pre-existing cross-reactive memory T cells participated.

Comments on this clonotype: The antigen is undetermined.

V lost 3 bases, J lost 0 bases, and 12 bases lay in between. This CDR3 comprises 14 residues. Germline V gene data show CDR1 as DFQATT and CDR2 as SNEGSKA (reference sequence). TCRdb analysed the 5' RACE reads with MiXCR anew, one entry per CDR3 protein. Here the sample spans around 320,000 distinct CDR3 sequences, 28% being singletons. The chain carries TRBV20-1 and TRBJ2-7, with D perhaps matching TRBD1 (5 bases). This receptor was obtained from an adult woman who had mild COVID-19 (a few samples of this study predate the infection). Cell type and time point are not known. Sample: PBMCs or a T cell subset sorted from them (not recorded which). The CDR3 DNA reads TGCAGTGCTAGCGACAGAGAGAGCTCCTACGAGCAGTACTTC. Amino acid sequence: CSASDRESSYEQYF.